What follows are 27 T cell receptor beta chains derived from one specimen sequenced in a study of T cell repertoires in cytomegalovirus infection. Via MiXCR, TCRdb re-called the reads, giving one row per CDR3 protein. The data contain 55,000 to 70,000 distinct CDR3 sequences, roughly 34% of them singletons. No antigens are known for them. The sample taken for sequencing was PBMCs, sequenced either directly or after in vitro stimulation (not recorded which). All receptors derive from a human donor in good health (CMV status not recorded). Some clones in this sample may be carry-over from other donors' samples.

This clonotype was seen once. CDR3 amino acids: CASTPDRGQPQHF. CDR3 DNA sequence: TGTGCCAGCACCCCGGACAGGGGGCAGCCCCAGCATTTT. The V gene is TRBV2, the J gene TRBJ1-5; 10 bases are a match to TRBD1. CDR1 SNHLY and CDR2 FYNNEI come from the germline V gene. This CDR3 is built from 13 residues. The V gene end was trimmed by 7 bases and the J gene end by 7 bases; junction bases not matched to a gene: 4.

This clonotype was counted between two and nine times. The gene calls are TRBV20-1 and TRBJ1-2; the match to TRBD1 covers 7 bases. The V segment lost 2 bases and the J segment 2 bases; nucleotides outside the gene matches: 5. Looked up from germline, CDR1 is DFQATT and CDR2 is SNEGSKA (reference sequence). The CDR3 loop spans 14 amino acids. CDR3 protein: CSARPQTGNYGYTF. DNA of the CDR3: TGCAGTGCTAGACCCCAGACAGGGAACTATGGCTACACCTTC.

The chain is built from TRBV5-4 and TRBJ1-1; weak D call: TRBD1 (5 bases). This CDR3 comprises 13 residues. V lost 4 bases and J 3 bases, leaving 10 bases between the germline ends. The germline CDR1 and CDR2 sequences are SGHNT and YYREEE (reference sequence). CDR3 protein: CASSMTVDTEAFF. The CDR3 region has the DNA TGTGCCAGCAGCATGACAGTCGACACTGAAGCTTTCTTT.

This clonotype came up a few times. The chain has TRBV27 and TRBJ2-3, with D hard to call. The V gene lost 5 bases and the J gene lost 0 bases, with 9 bases spanning the gap. CDR1 and CDR2 (germline): MNHEY, SMNVEV (reference sequence). CDR3 length: 14 amino acids. The CDR3 loop is CASSTTPSTDTQYF. The CDR3 DNA sequence: TGTGCCAGCAGTACAACCCCTAGCACAGATACGCAGTATTTT.

This clonotype was counted many times. V usage is TRBV7-2 and J usage is TRBJ1-3; 8 bases line up with TRBD1. This CDR3 comprises 14 residues. With 5 bases clipped from V and 4 bases from J, the junction kept 4 bases outside the gene matches. The germline CDR1 and CDR2 sequences are SGHTA and FQGNSA. As DNA, the CDR3 is TGTGCCAGCAGCCGGGACAGGTTCGGAAACACCATATATTTT. It encodes CASSRDRFGNTIYF. The full variable domain, its missing parts supplied by reference TRBV7-2 and TRBJ1-3, is GAGVSQSPSNKVTEKGKDVELRCDPISGHTALYWYRQSLGQGLEFLIYFQGNSAPDKSGLPSDRFSAERTGGSVSTLTIQRTQQEDSAVYLCASSRDRFGNTIYFGEGSWLTVV.

The V gene is TRBV5-4, the J gene TRBJ2-3; D remains ambiguous. This CDR3 spans 13 amino acids. CDR1 SGHNT and CDR2 YYREEE come from the germline V gene (reference sequence). Between the trimmed V and J ends, which lost 6 bases and 7 bases, there was a span of 15 bases. The CDR3 protein is CASTSLADYTQYF. The DNA for the CDR3 is TGTGCCAGCACCTCCCTTGCGGATTATACGCAGTATTTT.

The CDR3 DNA reads as TGCGCCAGTGGGGGGACAGGGACTGAAGCTTTCTTT. Amino acids: CASGGTGTEAFF. V is TRBV4-1 and J is TRBJ1-1; 9 positions match TRBD1. There are 12 residues in the CDR3. V lost 9 bases to trimming and J lost 5 bases; unmatched junction nucleotides: 4. Germline CDR1 and CDR2: MGHRA and YSYEKL.

The chain couples TRBV20-1 to TRBJ2-3; 14 nucleotides align to TRBD2. Germline loops: CDR1 DFQATT, CDR2 SNEGSKA (reference sequence). V gave up 7 bases and J gave up 7 bases; unmatched junction bases: 10. CDR3 length: 15 residues. This chain's CDR3 is CSVPTSGGDTNTQYF. CDR3 bases: TGCAGTGTCCCGACTAGCGGGGGGGATACGAATACGCAGTATTTT.

CDR3 protein: CASSLAQDGGSQYF. In DNA, the CDR3 is TGTGCCAGCAGCTTGGCACAGGACGGGGGCTCCCAGTACTTC. The genes are TRBV11-2 and TRBJ2-5; the D call may be TRBD1 or TRBD2 (6 bases each). This CDR3 comprises 14 residues. V was shortened by 3 bases and J by 9 bases, with 17 bases between the two germline ends. The germline gives CDR1 SGHAT, CDR2 FQNNGV.

This chain links TRBV28 with TRBJ2-3; D perhaps matches TRBD2 (6 bases). V shed 6 bases and J shed 0 bases, with 7 bases lying between them. There are 13 residues in the CDR3. Germline V gene data show CDR1 as MDHEN and CDR2 as SYDVKM. CDR3 DNA: TGTGCCAGCAGGGGGGGAAGCACAGATACGCAGTATTTT. Translated: CASRGGSTDTQYF.

This clonotype showed up many times. The chain links TRBV7-2 to TRBJ2-6; 8 bases agree with TRBD2. The germline V gene encodes CDR1 SGHTA and CDR2 FQGNSA. The CDR3 covers 17 residues. Trimming cost V 4 bases and J 4 bases; bases outside gene matches: 9. The CDR3 here is CASSYRPGGRGANVLTF. CDR3 nucleotides: TGTGCCAGCAGCTACCGGCCGGGGGGGAGAGGGGCCAACGTCCTGACTTTC. The variable domain in full, completed from reference TRBV7-2 and TRBJ2-6, reads GAGVSQSPSNKVTEKGKDVELRCDPISGHTALYWYRQSLGQGLEFLIYFQGNSAPDKSGLPSDRFSAERTGGSVSTLTIQRTQQEDSAVYLCASSYRPGGRGANVLTFGAGSRLTVL.

The chain couples TRBV10-3 to TRBJ1-5; D not resolved. The CDR3 length is 12 residues. Trimming took off 4 bases at V and 3 bases at J, with 4 bases between the two ends. The V gene's germline CDR1 is ENHRY and CDR2 SYGVKD. The CDR3 bases are TGTGCCATCAGTGGGACCAATCAGCCCCAGCATTTT. It yields the protein CAISGTNQPQHF.

The chain carries TRBV6-5 and TRBJ2-1; either TRBD1 or TRBD2 may fit D (5 bases each). This CDR3 is 13 amino acids long. The ends were cut back, 2 bases at V and 9 bases at J, with 11 bases in the middle. CDR1 is MNHEY, CDR2 SVGAGI, per germline. The CDR3 protein is CASSYSYGGEQFF. The CDR3 nucleotides read TGTGCCAGCAGTTACAGCTATGGGGGTGAGCAGTTCTTC.

As regards this clonotype: The junction shows a germline mismatch at one end, possibly a read error. The rearrangement uses TRBV5-4 and TRBJ2-3, with TRBD2 matching 12 bases. The CDR3 covers 16 residues. Germline V CDR1 and CDR2: SGHNT, YYREEE (reference sequence). CDR3 DNA sequence: TGTGCCAGCAGCTTGAGGACTAGCGGGACCACAGATACGCAGTGTTTT. It specifies CASSLRTSGTTDTQCF.

A word on this clonotype: An end of the junction does not agree with germline; a read error may underlie this. The rearrangement joins TRBV12-3 or TRBV12-4 to TRBJ2-6; D may be TRBD1 or TRBD2 (6 bases each). The CDR3 totals 18 residues. CDR3 nucleotide sequence: TGTGCCAGCAGTTTGGTAAGGGGGGTGAACTCTGGGGCCAACGGCCTGACTTTC. Translating it yields CASSLVRGVNSGANGLTF.

This clonotype was seen only a few times. The genes are TRBV6-2 or TRBV6-3 and TRBJ2-1, with D unresolved. The length of the CDR3 is 16 residues. V was clipped by 2 bases and J by 0 bases, with 11 bases between them. CDR1 and CDR2 from the germline V gene are MNHEY and SVGEGT. CDR3 sequence: CASSYPAGGSYNEQFF. In DNA form, the CDR3 reads TGTGCCAGCAGTTACCCTGCAGGCGGCTCCTACAATGAGCAGTTCTTC.

In its sample, this clonotype was seen a few times. This chain links TRBV7-9 with TRBJ2-7; a possible D gene is TRBD2 (7 bases). Trimming shortened V by 5 bases and J by 3 bases, and 20 bases separated the two germline ends. CDR3 length equals 16 residues. Germline V lookup: CDR1 SEHNR, CDR2 FQNEAQ (reference sequence). As DNA, the CDR3 is TGTGCCAGCAGCGGGGGGGCCGGAGGACATCTCTACGAGCAGTACTTC. Protein: CASSGGAGGHLYEQYF.

V and J are TRBV11-2 and TRBJ2-2, with 7 nucleotides matching TRBD2. With 4 bases clipped from V and 1 base from J, the junction kept 3 bases outside the gene matches. This CDR3 contains 15 residues. Germline V CDR1 and CDR2: SGHAT, FQNNGV. The DNA for the CDR3 is TGTGCCAGCAGCTCCGAGCGGGAGAACACCGGGGAGCTGTTTTTT. Its translation: CASSSERENTGELFF.

The chain uses TRBV11-2 and TRBJ1-6, with D possibly matching TRBD1 (5 bases). The CDR3 contains 19 residues. Germline CDR1 reads SGHAT; CDR2 reads FQNNGV. Between the trimmed V and J ends, which lost 3 bases and 0 bases, there was a span of 18 bases. For the CDR3, the DNA is TGTGCCAGCAGCTTTCGCGGGGGAACGGGGGGCTCCTATAATTCACCCCTCCACTTT. It translates to CASSFRGGTGGSYNSPLHF.

The chain carries TRBV19 and TRBJ1-2; D uncertain. V shed 2 bases and J shed 0 bases, with 4 bases lying between them. CDR1 and CDR2 (germline): LNHDA, SQIVND (reference sequence). This CDR3 spans 13 amino acids. This CDR3 reads CASSISANYGYTF. DNA for the CDR3: TGTGCCAGTAGTATATCCGCTAACTATGGCTACACCTTC.

The chain couples TRBV12-3 or TRBV12-4 to TRBJ1-1, with TRBD1 matching 10 bases. The CDR3 spans 14 residues. The V and J ends lost 6 bases and 6 bases, in that order; junction bases with no gene match: 7. The CDR3 is CASSRYGTGAEAFF. The CDR3 DNA follows: TGTGCCAGCAGCCGGTACGGGACAGGGGCTGAAGCTTTCTTT.

On this clonotype itself: An end of the junction differs from the germline gene, which may be a read error. V is TRBV20-1 and J is TRBJ2-5, with 7 bases matching TRBD2. Per germline, CDR1 DFQATT and CDR2 SNEGSKA (reference sequence). This CDR3 spans 14 amino acids. The CDR3 loop reads CSARDWRESETRYF. The CDR3 region has the DNA TGCAGTGCTAGAGATTGGCGGGAGTCAGAGACCCGGTACTTC.

This clonotype was recorded once. The CDR3 loop reads CASRPGRSGNTIYF. CDR3 DNA: TGTGCCAGCAGACCAGGGCGGTCTGGAAACACCATATATTTT. This rearrangement joins TRBV2 to TRBJ1-3; a weak D match, TRBD1 (5 bases). Germline values: CDR1 SNHLY, CDR2 FYNNEI. This CDR3 region has 14 residues. The V gene lost 6 bases and the J gene lost 1 base, with 10 bases spanning the gap.

The DNA of the CDR3 is TGTGCCAGCAGCCGCCTATGGTCAGATACGCAGTATTTT. This gives the protein CASSRLWSDTQYF. The V gene is TRBV7-2, the J gene TRBJ2-3, with D unresolved. The CDR3 runs 13 residues. Trimming took 5 bases from V and 4 from J, leaving 10 bases between them. In germline, CDR1 is SGHTA, CDR2 FQGNSA.

Only a few counts were recorded for this clonotype. This sequence joins TRBV20-1 and TRBJ2-7; 7 bases are shared with TRBD2. CDR3 length equals 14 residues. The V gene end was trimmed by 0 bases and the J gene end by 3 bases; junction bases not matched to a gene: 5. Germline CDR1 and CDR2: DFQATT and SNEGSKA (reference sequence). CDR3 nucleotides: TGCAGTGCTAGAGATCAGAGCGGGGACTACGAGCAGTACTTC. Encoded protein: CSARDQSGDYEQYF.

This chain uses TRBV2 with TRBJ1-2; TRBD1 agrees at 7 bases. CDR1 and CDR2 (germline): SNHLY, FYNNEI. Trimming cost V 4 bases and J 0 bases; bases outside gene matches: 5. The CDR3 is 15 amino acids. CDR3 coding DNA: TGTGCCAGCAGTGGACAGGGATACTCTAACTATGGCTACACCTTC. It translates to CASSGQGYSNYGYTF.

This clonotype has just a few counts. This sequence joins TRBV12-3 or TRBV12-4 and TRBJ1-3; no clear D gene. CDR3 size: 16 residues. Trimming pared 7 bases from V and 0 bases from J, leaving 16 bases between. This CDR3 is CASTHLYGNSGNTIYF. Written as DNA, the CDR3 is TGTGCCAGCACCCACTTGTACGGGAACTCTGGAAACACCATATATTTT.